The rows below give T cell receptor beta chains drawn from one sample of a study of cytomegalovirus exposure and HLA in healthy donors. Some clones are missing from TCRdb's copy, which holds only in-frame ones; the method was immunoSEQ multiplex PCR. The sample's table shows some 70,000 clones. What was sequenced was PBMCs. The receptors originated from a middle-aged man in good health and CMV-seronegative. Each CDR3 is given with its conserved first and last residue. The D gene is left open where the match is weak. Rows give clone size only sometimes, using once, few, many, or a class for an expanded clone.

V gene: TRBV7-8; clone size: .; J gene: TRBJ1-5; D gene: .; CDR3 protein: CASSPSRVYSNQPQHF; CDR3 DNA: TGTGCCAGCAGCCCATCGAGGGTTTATAGCAATCAGCCCCAGCATTTT
V gene: TRBV5-1; clone size: .; J gene: TRBJ1-1; D gene: TRBD1; CDR3 protein: CASSSKQGMNTEAFF; CDR3 DNA: TGCGCCAGCAGCTCAAAACAGGGGATGAACACTGAAGCTTTCTTT
V gene: TRBV10-3; clone size: .; J gene: TRBJ2-1; D gene: TRBD1; CDR3 protein: CAISDDRGSYNEQFF; CDR3 DNA: TGTGCCATCAGTGACGACAGGGGATCCTACAATGAGCAGTTCTTC
V gene: TRBV6-1; clone size: .; J gene: TRBJ2-5; D gene: TRBD1; CDR3 protein: CASRTGTGREETQYF; CDR3 DNA: TGTGCCAGCAGAACCGGGACAGGGCGTGAAGAGACCCAGTACTTC
V gene: TRBV7-2; clone size: .; J gene: TRBJ2-6; D gene: .; CDR3 protein: CASSSTGNVLTF; CDR3 DNA: TGTGCCAGCAGCTCTACAGGGAACGTCCTGACTTTC
V gene: TRBV6-1; clone size: .; J gene: TRBJ1-6; D gene: .; CDR3 protein: CASSDTGTTNSPLHF; CDR3 DNA: TGTGCCAGCAGTGATACCGGGACTACGAATTCACCCCTCCACTTT
V gene: TRBV19; clone size: .; J gene: TRBJ2-7; D gene: .; CDR3 protein: CASSIGDGTTYEQYF; CDR3 DNA: TGTGCCAGTAGTATTGGAGACGGTACTACCTACGAGCAGTACTTC
V gene: TRBV7-6; clone size: .; J gene: TRBJ1-3; D gene: TRBD1; CDR3 protein: CASSQGTALGNTIYF; CDR3 DNA: TGTGCCAGCAGCCAGGGGACAGCACTAGGAAACACCATATATTTT
V gene: TRBV9; clone size: medium-sized; J gene: TRBJ2-1; D gene: .; CDR3 protein: CASSVGFGNEQFF; CDR3 DNA: TGTGCCAGCAGCGTAGGGTTCGGCAATGAGCAGTTCTTC
V gene: TRBV9; clone size: .; J gene: TRBJ2-7; D gene: TRBD1; CDR3 protein: CASSVTGGYEQYF; CDR3 DNA: TGTGCCAGCAGCGTCACAGGGGGGTACGAGCAGTACTTC
V gene: TRBV14; clone size: .; J gene: TRBJ2-1; D gene: TRBD2; CDR3 protein: CASSPLAGGGNEQFF; CDR3 DNA: TGTGCCAGCAGCCCTTTAGCGGGGGGGGGCAATGAGCAGTTCTTC
V gene: TRBV5-1; clone size: .; J gene: TRBJ2-5; D gene: TRBD1; CDR3 protein: CASSSGTEETQYF; CDR3 DNA: TGCGCCAGCAGCTCCGGGACAGAAGAGACCCAGTACTTC
V gene: TRBV5-6; clone size: .; J gene: TRBJ2-7; D gene: .; CDR3 protein: CASSLAQEQYF; CDR3 DNA: TGTGCCAGCAGCTTGGCCCAGGAGCAGTACTTC
V gene: TRBV19; clone size: .; J gene: TRBJ2-2; D gene: TRBD1; CDR3 protein: CASSTRDRVTGELFF; CDR3 DNA: TGTGCCAGTAGTACCCGGGACAGGGTCACCGGGGAGCTGTTTTTT
V gene: TRBV11-1; clone size: .; J gene: TRBJ2-7; D gene: TRBD2; CDR3 protein: CASSTSGGPVEQYF; CDR3 DNA: TGTGCCAGCAGCACTAGCGGGGGGCCGGTCGAGCAGTACTTC
V gene: TRBV7-9; clone size: .; J gene: TRBJ1-5; D gene: .; CDR3 protein: CASSSYDTDQPQHF; CDR3 DNA: TGTGCCAGCAGCTCATATGACACTGATCAGCCCCAGCATTTT
V gene: TRBV28; clone size: .; J gene: TRBJ2-7; D gene: .; CDR3 protein: CASSFVGDSYEQYF; CDR3 DNA: TGTGCCAGCAGTTTCGTAGGAGACTCCTACGAGCAGTACTTC
V gene: TRBV5-6; clone size: .; J gene: TRBJ2-1; D gene: TRBD2; CDR3 protein: CASSLYRLAGGYNEQFF; CDR3 DNA: TGTGCCAGCAGCTTGTATCGGTTAGCGGGGGGGTACAATGAGCAGTTCTTC
V gene: TRBV5-1; clone size: .; J gene: TRBJ1-4; D gene: TRBD1; CDR3 protein: CASSGRQGGPNEKLFF; CDR3 DNA: TGCGCCAGCAGCGGGCGACAGGGCGGTCCTAATGAAAAACTGTTTTTT
V gene: TRBV6-1; clone size: .; J gene: TRBJ2-7; D gene: .; CDR3 protein: CASSNGRDPGNEQYF; CDR3 DNA: TGTGCCAGCAGCAACGGAAGGGATCCGGGGAACGAGCAGTACTTC
V gene: TRBV7-9; clone size: .; J gene: TRBJ2-3; D gene: TRBD2; CDR3 protein: CASSNSGGQADTQYF; CDR3 DNA: TGTGCCAGCAGCAATAGCGGGGGGCAAGCAGATACGCAGTATTTT
V gene: TRBV9; clone size: .; J gene: TRBJ2-2; D gene: .; CDR3 protein: CASSVVSTGELFF; CDR3 DNA: TGTGCCAGCAGCGTAGTTAGTACCGGGGAGCTGTTTTTT
V gene: TRBV30; clone size: .; J gene: TRBJ2-7; D gene: .; CDR3 protein: CAWSVTSYYEQYF; CDR3 DNA: TGTGCCTGGAGTGTTACTAGCTACTACGAGCAGTACTTC
V gene: TRBV5-6; clone size: .; J gene: TRBJ1-2; D gene: TRBD1; CDR3 protein: CASRLGQVEGYTF; CDR3 DNA: TGTGCCAGCAGGTTGGGACAGGTCGAGGGCTACACCTTC
V gene: TRBV21-1; clone size: .; J gene: TRBJ2-2; D gene: .; CDR3 protein: CASSLKEATGELFF; CDR3 DNA: TGTGCCAGCAGCCTTAAGGAGGCCACCGGGGAGCTGTTTTTT
V gene: TRBV5-4; clone size: .; J gene: TRBJ2-5; D gene: TRBD2; CDR3 protein: CASSPTSEETQYF; CDR3 DNA: TGTGCCAGCAGCCCTACTAGCGAAGAGACCCAGTACTTC
V gene: TRBV18; clone size: .; J gene: TRBJ1-5; D gene: .; CDR3 protein: CATFPGHSTGNMSNQPQHF; CDR3 DNA: TGTGCCACCTTTCCCGGTCACTCCACAGGGAATATGAGCAATCAGCCCCAGCATTTT
V gene: TRBV29-1; clone size: .; J gene: TRBJ2-1; D gene: TRBD2; CDR3 protein: CSVERGGEQFF; CDR3 DNA: TGCAGCGTTGAACGGGGGGGTGAGCAGTTCTTC
V gene: TRBV9; clone size: .; J gene: TRBJ2-7; D gene: .; CDR3 protein: CASSVGYSGEQYF; CDR3 DNA: TGTGCCAGCAGCGTAGGTTATTCGGGGGAGCAGTACTTC
V gene: TRBV30; clone size: .; J gene: TRBJ1-1; D gene: TRBD1; CDR3 protein: CAWSRGLGNTEAFF; CDR3 DNA: TGTGCCTGGAGTAGGGGGCTGGGGAACACTGAAGCTTTCTTT
V gene: TRBV5-1; clone size: .; J gene: TRBJ2-7; D gene: .; CDR3 protein: CASSLGTGLYEQYF; CDR3 DNA: TGCGCCAGCAGCTTGGGGACGGGACTTTACGAGCAGTACTTC
V gene: TRBV5-1; clone size: .; J gene: TRBJ1-2; D gene: .; CDR3 protein: CASSPTRSRAGDYGYTF; CDR3 DNA: TGCGCCAGCAGCCCGACTCGCAGCAGGGCGGGGGACTATGGCTACACCTTC
V gene: TRBV6-5; clone size: .; J gene: TRBJ1-2; D gene: .; CDR3 protein: CASRSPQTGINGYTF; CDR3 DNA: TGTGCCAGCAGATCCCCCCAGACAGGTATCAATGGCTACACCTTC
V gene: TRBV6-1; clone size: .; J gene: TRBJ1-2; D gene: TRBD1; CDR3 protein: CASSEAWDSLDYGYTF; CDR3 DNA: TGTGCCAGCAGTGAAGCATGGGACAGTTTGGACTATGGCTACACCTTC
V gene: TRBV30; clone size: .; J gene: TRBJ2-5; D gene: .; CDR3 protein: CAWTGGQGGETQYF; CDR3 DNA: TGTGCCTGGACCGGGGGGCAGGGCGGCGAGACCCAGTACTTC
V gene: TRBV10-3; clone size: .; J gene: TRBJ2-2; D gene: TRBD1; CDR3 protein: CAISESLWGQGNTGELFF; CDR3 DNA: TGTGCCATCAGTGAGTCGTTGTGGGGACAGGGAAACACCGGGGAGCTGTTTTTT
V gene: TRBV30; clone size: .; J gene: TRBJ2-3; D gene: .; CDR3 protein: CAWSVQGLSPDTQYF; CDR3 DNA: TGTGCCTGGAGTGTACAGGGATTGTCCCCAGATACGCAGTATTTT
V gene: TRBV19; clone size: .; J gene: TRBJ2-1; D gene: TRBD2; CDR3 protein: CASSIDLTSGGPYNEQFF; CDR3 DNA: TGTGCCAGTAGTATAGATCTTACTAGCGGGGGACCCTACAATGAGCAGTTCTTC
V gene: TRBV4-1; clone size: .; J gene: TRBJ2-7; D gene: .; CDR3 protein: CASSISVGSPYEQYF; CDR3 DNA: TGCGCCAGCAGCATATCCGTTGGGAGCCCCTACGAGCAGTACTTC
V gene: TRBV6-5; clone size: .; J gene: TRBJ1-1; D gene: .; CDR3 protein: CASSYSQFANTEAFF; CDR3 DNA: TGTGCCAGCAGTTACTCTCAGTTCGCGAACACTGAAGCTTTCTTT
V gene: TRBV28; clone size: .; J gene: TRBJ1-2; D gene: TRBD1; CDR3 protein: CASSAYPGQGASYYGYTF; CDR3 DNA: TGTGCCAGCAGTGCCTACCCGGGACAGGGGGCGAGTTACTATGGCTACACCTTC
V gene: TRBV7-6; clone size: .; J gene: TRBJ2-3; D gene: .; CDR3 protein: CASSLRPGDTQYF; CDR3 DNA: TGTGCCAGCAGCTTAAGGCCGGGGGATACGCAGTATTTT
V gene: TRBV7-9; clone size: .; J gene: TRBJ1-1; D gene: TRBD1; CDR3 protein: CASSGRDRGTGEAFF; CDR3 DNA: TGTGCCAGCAGCGGTAGGGACAGGGGAACAGGTGAAGCTTTCTTT
V gene: TRBV30; clone size: .; J gene: TRBJ1-3; D gene: TRBD1; CDR3 protein: CAWSVRDRGLGNTIYF; CDR3 DNA: TGTGCCTGGAGTGTAAGGGACAGGGGGCTTGGAAACACCATATATTTT